This T cell receptor (beta chain) was recorded in a study of OX40 agonist ivuxolimab in advanced cancers. Study in general: Each patient was given ivuxolimab into a vein every 2 weeks, at 0.01 to 10 mg/kg.

Germline CDR1 reads WSHSY; CDR2 reads SAAADI. This CDR3 is built from 15 residues. Unmatched junction bases numbered 6, after V lost 2 bases and J lost 5 bases. The assay was immunoSEQ multiplex PCR, and TCRdb's table has in-frame clones only and misses some. The sample yields approximately 80,000 clones, roughly 94% seen once. The clonotype was recovered from an adult with an advanced solid tumor such as melanoma, head and neck, liver or kidney cancer. The sample was CD4+ or CD8+ T cells sorted from blood, taken in a trial of the OX40 agonist ivuxolimab. The chain is built from TRBV10-2 and TRBJ2-7; 10 bases fit TRBD1. The CDR3 DNA reads as TGCGCCAGCAGTGAGGGACAGGGGGGTTGGCACGAGCAGTACTTC. It translates to CASSEGQGGWHEQYF.